The next 28 T cell receptor beta chains were all read from a single sample in a study of T-cell memory formation after mild COVID-19. One entry per CDR3 protein, called by TCRdb with MiXCR from the 5' RACE reads. Of approximately 190,000 distinct CDR3 sequences in the sample, about a sixth were seen once. The material sequenced was PBMCs or a T cell subset sorted from them (not recorded which). These TCRs come from an adult woman who had mild COVID-19 (a few samples of this study predate the infection). Cell type and time point are not known.

This clonotype occurred a few times. The V and J genes are TRBV7-9 and TRBJ2-2; no clear D. The CDR3 runs to 14 residues. The germline V and J ends were trimmed by 4 bases and 3 bases, with 9 bases remaining between them. Looked up from germline, CDR1 is SEHNR and CDR2 is FQNEAQ (reference sequence). The CDR3 DNA follows: TGTGCCAGCAGCTCGGACGGGTACACCGGGGAGCTGTTTTTT. Translated, it gives CASSSDGYTGELFF.

The chain has TRBV6-6 and TRBJ2-7; D is undetermined. V shed 4 bases and J shed 4 bases, with 11 bases lying between them. Germline assignment: CDR1 MNHNY and CDR2 SVGAGI (reference sequence). The CDR3 covers 13 residues. CDR3 nucleotides: TGTGCCAGCAGTTCTCCCAGTCCATACGAGCAGTACTTC. This gives the protein CASSSPSPYEQYF.

This clonotype showed up just a few times. V is TRBV5-1 and J is TRBJ2-7; 10 bases line up with TRBD2. The V gene end was trimmed by 4 bases and the J gene end by 7 bases; junction bases not matched to a gene: 14. This CDR3 spans 16 amino acids. Per germline, CDR1 SGHRS and CDR2 YFSETQ. The CDR3 reads CASSRSGTSEVWEQYF. For the CDR3, the DNA is TGCGCCAGCAGCCGGTCCGGGACTAGCGAAGTGTGGGAGCAGTACTTC.

The chain combines TRBV19 with TRBJ2-2, with TRBD1 identical over 9 bases. Germline V CDR1 and CDR2: LNHDA, SQIVND (reference sequence). Trimming at V came to 9 bases and at J to 6 bases, leaving 14 bases not matched to a gene. The CDR3 spans 16 residues. CDR3 DNA: TGTGCCAGCCGCATGGTCGGGACAGGGCTATCCGGGGAGCTGTTTTTT. Amino acids: CASRMVGTGLSGELFF.

The V and J genes are TRBV6-1 and TRBJ2-7, with unresolved D. Trimming took 7 bases from V and 3 from J, leaving 10 bases between them. This CDR3 contains 12 residues. Per the germline V gene, CDR1 is MNHNS and CDR2 is SASEGT. CDR3 in amino acids: CASTLNSYEQYF. Written as DNA, the CDR3 is TGTGCCAGCACTCTAAACAGCTACGAGCAGTACTTC.

Ten or more counts support this clonotype. The chain carries TRBV30 and TRBJ2-3, with 12 bases lining up with TRBD2. The CDR3 spans 16 residues. J lost 5 bases, V lost 3 bases, and 9 bases had no gene match. Germline V gene data show CDR1 as GTSNPN and CDR2 as SVGIG (reference sequence). CDR3 residues: CAWSSQPGLAGDTQYF. CDR3 nucleotides: TGTGCCTGGAGCAGCCAACCGGGACTAGCGGGAGATACGCAGTATTTT.

Many counts were recorded for this clonotype. The chain couples TRBV20-1 to TRBJ2-5; D gene ambiguous. CDR1 is DFQATT and CDR2 is SNEGSKA in the germline V gene (reference sequence). V lost 5 bases and J 6 bases, leaving 13 bases between the germline ends. This CDR3 spans 12 amino acids. The CDR3 is CSARAGPQTQYF. DNA of the CDR3: TGCAGTGCTCGAGCTGGACCCCAGACCCAGTACTTC.

This clonotype was detected only a few times. This rearrangement joins TRBV12-3 or TRBV12-4 to TRBJ2-3; tentatively, D is TRBD2 (6 bases). Between the trimmed V and J ends, which lost 4 bases and 3 bases, there was a span of 20 bases. CDR3 length equals 17 residues. CDR3 in amino acids: CASSYQTGDGGTDTQYF. As DNA, the CDR3 is TGTGCCAGCAGTTACCAAACGGGCGACGGAGGGACAGATACGCAGTATTTT.

This clonotype was detected only a few times. The chain has TRBV12-3 or TRBV12-4 and TRBJ1-5; the D is unclear. The CDR3 is 14 residues long. Trimming cost V 2 bases and J 4 bases, with 9 bases left between them. CDR3 nucleotides: TGTGCCAGCAGTTTACGCAGAATAAATCAGCCCCAGCATTTT. Translated, it gives CASSLRRINQPQHF.

In its sample, this clonotype was seen a few times. The chain couples TRBV12-3 or TRBV12-4 to TRBJ2-1; 7 bases fit TRBD2. The CDR3 has 14 residues. V lost 10 bases to trimming and J lost 5 bases; unmatched junction nucleotides: 11. Written as DNA, the CDR3 is TGTGCCACCAGGGCTAGCGGCGGGAACAATGAGCAGTTCTTC. Its translation: CATRASGGNNEQFF.

There are a few counts of this clonotype. V usage is TRBV20-1 and J usage is TRBJ2-7, with 8 positions matching TRBD2. The CDR3 spans 16 residues. Trimming took 2 bases from V and 1 from J; bases not matched to a gene: 10. Looked up from germline, CDR1 is DFQATT and CDR2 is SNEGSKA (reference sequence). CDR3 protein: CSARFSMRGASYEQYF. The CDR3, as DNA: TGCAGTGCTAGATTTTCTATGCGGGGGGCGTCCTACGAGCAGTACTTC.

This clonotype showed up many times. V is TRBV5-1 and J is TRBJ2-3; no clear D. Per germline, CDR1 SGHRS and CDR2 YFSETQ. The CDR3 loop spans 14 amino acids. Trimming shortened V by 0 bases and J by 6 bases, and 11 bases separated the two germline ends. The CDR3: CASSLDIPADTQYF. The CDR3 DNA is TGCGCCAGCAGCTTGGATATTCCAGCGGATACGCAGTATTTT.

The V gene is TRBV6-2 or TRBV6-3, the J gene TRBJ2-7; 15 bases align to TRBD2. J gave up 4 bases and V 6 bases, and 4 bases lay outside the gene matches. The germline V gene has CDR1 MNHEY and CDR2 SVGEGT. The CDR3 loop spans 15 amino acids. The CDR3 bases are TGTGCCAGCAGCCCCGGGACTAGCGGGAGGTACGAGCAGTACTTC. It specifies CASSPGTSGRYEQYF.

This clonotype showed up many times. The genes are TRBV5-1 and TRBJ2-5; 9 bases line up with TRBD1. V was clipped by 0 bases and J by 4 bases; unmatched bases: 4. The CDR3 extends over 15 amino acids. Germline V gene sequence: CDR1 SGHRS, CDR2 YFSETQ. CDR3 loop: CASSLEGTGRETQYF. For the CDR3, the DNA is TGCGCCAGCAGCTTGGAGGGGACAGGGAGAGAGACCCAGTACTTC.

This clonotype was seen more than once but under ten times. The gene calls are TRBV7-2 and TRBJ2-2; 12 bases agree with TRBD2. The CDR3 spans 16 residues. V lost 5 bases and J lost 8; bases outside the gene matches: 9. Germline V gives CDR1 SGHTA, CDR2 FQGNSA. CDR3 sequence (DNA): TGTGCCAGCAGCCCTAAGGGGCTAGCGGGAGGGGGGGAGCTGTTTTTT. Its translation is CASSPKGLAGGGELFF.

The chain couples TRBV7-2 to TRBJ2-7, with TRBD2 matching 12 bases. Germline V gene sequence: CDR1 SGHTA, CDR2 FQGNSA. With 6 bases clipped from V and 0 bases from J, the junction kept 3 bases outside the gene matches. The CDR3 extends over 15 amino acids. The CDR3 coding sequence is TGTGCCAGCAGTGGACTAGCGGGAAACTCCTACGAGCAGTACTTC. As protein: CASSGLAGNSYEQYF.

This clonotype was detected ten times or more. This rearrangement joins TRBV9 to TRBJ2-3, with D hard to call. Trimming removed 4 bases from V and 1 base from J, with 19 bases in between. This CDR3 comprises 17 residues. Germline CDR1 is SGDLS and CDR2 is YYNGEE. CDR3 residues: CASSPTGRTAGTDTQYF. For the CDR3, the DNA is TGTGCCAGCAGCCCCACGGGTCGGACGGCCGGCACAGATACGCAGTATTTT.

The sample holds many counts of this clonotype. V is TRBV20-1 and J is TRBJ1-4, with a tentative D call TRBD1 (5 bases). CDR3 length equals 16 residues. Germline CDR1 DFQATT, CDR2 SNEGSKA (reference sequence). Trimming left V 0 bases short and J 1 base short, with 12 bases between. Here the CDR3 DNA reads TGCAGTGCTAGAGATGCGGGGGTCGGAACTAATGAAAAACTGTTTTTT. It is translated as CSARDAGVGTNEKLFF.

This clonotype was counted only a few times. The V and J genes are TRBV5-1 and TRBJ1-2, with a tentative D call TRBD1 (5 bases). From germline, CDR1 is SGHRS and CDR2 YFSETQ. The CDR3 contains 15 residues. V was trimmed by 0 bases and J by 4 bases, leaving 13 bases between them. The CDR3 DNA follows: TGCGCCAGCAGCTTGGAAGAAGGGGCCATCTATGGCTACACCTTC. The encoded protein is CASSLEEGAIYGYTF. The full variable domain, its missing parts supplied by reference TRBV5-1 and TRBJ1-2, is KAGVTQTPRYLIKTRGQQVTLSCSPISGHRSVSWYQQTPGQGLQFLFEYFSETQRNKGNFPGRFSGRQFSNSRSEMNVSTLELGDSALYLCASSLEEGAIYGYTFGSGTRLTVV.

This clonotype was found a few times. The rearrangement joins TRBV12-3 or TRBV12-4 to TRBJ1-1, with D unclear. CDR3 length equals 13 residues. Trimming removed 3 bases at V and 2 bases at J, with 7 bases between. CDR3 region: CASSFEGNTEAFF. The DNA for the CDR3 is TGTGCCAGCAGTTTTGAGGGTAACACTGAAGCTTTCTTT.

The rearrangement uses TRBV6-2 or TRBV6-3 and TRBJ1-2; perhaps TRBD1 as D (6 bases). V dropped 8 bases and J dropped 4 bases, with 17 bases sitting between them. The CDR3 is 14 amino acids. CDR1 and CDR2 (germline): MNHEY, SVGEGT. CDR3 amino acids: CASRDSFRGYGYTF. In DNA form, the CDR3 reads TGTGCCAGCCGCGACAGCTTCAGGGGCTATGGCTACACCTTC.

This clonotype was seen more than once but under ten times. This chain connects TRBV7-8 to TRBJ1-4; the D is unclear. Per germline, CDR1 SGHVS and CDR2 FQNEAQ. The CDR3 runs 19 residues. The V end lost 0 bases, the J end lost 1 base, and 18 bases lay between the germline ends. In DNA form, the CDR3 reads TGTGCCAGCAGCTTAGCCACCTTAGCGGGATTAGGAACTAATGAAAAACTGTTTTTT. As protein: CASSLATLAGLGTNEKLFF.

This rearrangement joins TRBV27 to TRBJ1-1, with TRBD1 as a possible D gene (5 bases). CDR1 MNHEY and CDR2 SMNVEV come from the germline V gene (reference sequence). The CDR3 is 14 amino acids. V lost 3 bases and J 1 base, leaving 9 bases between the germline ends. The CDR3: CASSLGRPNTEAFF. The CDR3, as DNA: TGTGCCAGCAGTTTGGGACGGCCGAACACTGAAGCTTTCTTT.

This clonotype was seen a few times. The CDR3 protein is CASGEGTQYF. As DNA, the CDR3 is TGTGCCAGCGGGGAAGGGACCCAGTACTTC. The chain employs TRBV7-2 and TRBJ2-5; D ambiguous. The CDR3 is made up of 10 amino acids. V shed 8 bases and J shed 7 bases, with 8 bases lying between them. Germline assignment: CDR1 SGHTA and CDR2 FQGNSA.

The chain carries TRBV20-1 and TRBJ2-2; possible D gene TRBD2, 6 bases. Germline V CDR1 and CDR2: DFQATT, SNEGSKA (reference sequence). Trimming left V 6 bases short and J 1 base short, with 15 bases between. This CDR3 contains 15 residues. The CDR3: CSAGDSPLNTGELFF. Written as DNA, the CDR3 is TGCAGTGCGGGGGACTCGCCACTGAACACCGGGGAGCTGTTTTTT.

In this sample, this clonotype turned up a few times. The chain combines TRBV5-1 with TRBJ1-1; TRBD1 matches at 7 bases. Per the germline V gene, CDR1 is SGHRS and CDR2 is YFSETQ. Trimming at V came to 4 bases and at J to 3 bases, leaving 6 bases not matched to a gene. The CDR3 is 14 amino acids. This CDR3 is CASSQGVGDTEAFF. CDR3 in DNA: TGCGCCAGCAGCCAGGGGGTCGGGGACACTGAAGCTTTCTTT.

This clonotype has a count of ten or more. The chain carries TRBV11-2 and TRBJ1-1, with D maybe TRBD1 (5 bases). The germline V gene encodes CDR1 SGHAT and CDR2 FQNNGV. The V end was cut by 5 bases, the J end by 5 bases, with 18 bases between. CDR3 length equals 15 residues. The DNA of the CDR3 is TGTGCCAGCAGCACCAATGGCAGGGCAGGGACTGAAGCTTTCTTT. Translated, it gives CASSTNGRAGTEAFF.

This clonotype was observed many times. The J gene is TRBJ1-2, the V gene TRBV12-3 or TRBV12-4; D call uncertain. The CDR3 sequence is 12 residues long. The V end lost 3 bases, the J end lost 6 bases, and 8 bases lay between the germline ends. The CDR3 DNA follows: TGTGCCAGCAGTTTCGAGACTAATGGCTACACCTTC. Translating gives CASSFETNGYTF.